These 8 T cell receptor beta chains originate from one sample sequenced in a study of monozygotic twins with inflammatory bowel disease. TCRdb re-called the 5' RACE reads; every CDR3 protein appears as one record, without DNA. The table lists 310,000 or so distinct CDR3 sequences. The sample was blood. These receptors all come from a human donor with ulcerative colitis or Crohn's disease, or a healthy co-twin of an affected twin (not recorded which).

The gene calls are TRBV7-2 and TRBJ1-6; the TCRdb D gene call, TRBD1, has no DNA to confirm it. The CDR3 covers 14 residues. Germline V gene sequence: CDR1 SGHTA, CDR2 FQGNSA. CDR3 protein: CASSFQGWDSPLHF.

This chain uses TRBV28 with TRBJ1-5; lacking DNA, the TRBD1 call made by TCRdb goes unchecked. CDR1 and CDR2 (germline): MDHEN, SYDVKM. The CDR3 totals 19 residues. CDR3 residues: CASPPTLGGDSVAWQPQHF. Full variable domain (outside the CDR3, taken from reference TRBV28 and TRBJ1-5): DVKVTQSSRYLVKRTGEKVFLECVQDMDHENMFWYRQDPGLGLRLIYFSYDVKMKEKGDIPEGYSVSREKKERFSLILESASTNQTSMYLCASPPTLGGDSVAWQPQHFGDGTRLSIL.

The chain uses TRBV9 and TRBJ2-7. The CDR3 runs to 14 residues. The germline V gene has CDR1 SGDLS and CDR2 YYNGEE. CDR3 in amino acids: CASSVGADSYEQYF.

The chain recombines TRBV19 with TRBJ2-2; TCRdb reports TRBD1, a call that lacks DNA to check it against. This CDR3 is built from 14 residues. Per the germline V gene, CDR1 is LNHDA and CDR2 is SQIVND (reference sequence). The CDR3 sequence: CASRPTGYTGELFF.

The rearrangement joins TRBV30 to TRBJ1-4; lacking DNA, the TRBD1 call made by TCRdb goes unchecked. The CDR3 has 15 residues. CDR1 is GTSNPN, CDR2 SVGIG, per germline (reference sequence). The CDR3 loop is CAWSVSGRDNEKLFF.

The chain recombines TRBV20-1 with TRBJ1-3; the TRBD1 assignment by TCRdb is unverifiable without DNA. The CDR3 sequence is 17 residues long. CDR1 and CDR2 (germline): DFQATT, SNEGSKA (reference sequence). CDR3 sequence: CSARDRLGLGPGNTIYF.

CDR3: CASSLAIQVGQPQHF. V and J are TRBV7-2 and TRBJ1-5. CDR3 length: 15 residues. In germline, CDR1 is SGHTA, CDR2 FQGNSA. The whole variable domain, filled in from reference TRBV7-2 and TRBJ1-5, reads GAGVSQSPSNKVTEKGKDVELRCDPISGHTALYWYRQSLGQGLEFLIYFQGNSAPDKSGLPSDRFSAERTGGSVSTLTIQRTQQEDSAVYLCASSLAIQVGQPQHFGDGTRLSIL.

The rearrangement links TRBV29-1 to TRBJ2-3; TCRdb's D call, TRBD1, is unchecked because there is no DNA. This CDR3 comprises 14 residues. The V gene's germline CDR1 is SQVTM and CDR2 ANQGSEA. CDR3 loop: CSFSGTAFTDTQYF.